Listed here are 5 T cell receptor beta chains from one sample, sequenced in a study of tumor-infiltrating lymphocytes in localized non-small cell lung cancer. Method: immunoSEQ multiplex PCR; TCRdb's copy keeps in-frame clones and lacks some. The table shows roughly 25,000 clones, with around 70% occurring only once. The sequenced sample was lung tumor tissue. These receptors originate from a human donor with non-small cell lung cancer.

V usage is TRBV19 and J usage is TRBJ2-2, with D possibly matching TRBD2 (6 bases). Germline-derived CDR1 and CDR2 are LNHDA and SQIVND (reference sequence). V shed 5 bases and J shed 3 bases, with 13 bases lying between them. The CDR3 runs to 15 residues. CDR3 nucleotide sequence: TGTGCCAGTAGTTTCGGGACTTCTTACACCGGGGAGCTGTTTTTT. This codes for CASSFGTSYTGELFF.

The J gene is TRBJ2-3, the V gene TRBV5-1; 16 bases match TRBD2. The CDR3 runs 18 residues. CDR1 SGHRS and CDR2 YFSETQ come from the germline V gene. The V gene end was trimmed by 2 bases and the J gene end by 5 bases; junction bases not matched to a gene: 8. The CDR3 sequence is CASSFPGTSGRAQDTQYF. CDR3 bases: TGCGCCAGCAGCTTTCCCGGGACTAGCGGGAGGGCCCAAGATACGCAGTATTTT.

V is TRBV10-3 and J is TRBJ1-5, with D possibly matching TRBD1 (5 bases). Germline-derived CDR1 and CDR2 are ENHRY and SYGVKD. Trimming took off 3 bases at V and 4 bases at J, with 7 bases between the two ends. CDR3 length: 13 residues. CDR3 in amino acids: CAISDAGNQPQHF. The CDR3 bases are TGTGCCATCAGTGACGCAGGGAATCAGCCCCAGCATTTT.

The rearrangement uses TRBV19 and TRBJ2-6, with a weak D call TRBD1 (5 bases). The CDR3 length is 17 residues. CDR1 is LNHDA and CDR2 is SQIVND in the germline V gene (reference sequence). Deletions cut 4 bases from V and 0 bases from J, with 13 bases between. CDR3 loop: CASSRKEGDSGANVLTF. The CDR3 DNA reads TGTGCCAGTAGTAGGAAGGAAGGGGACTCTGGGGCCAACGTCCTGACTTTC.

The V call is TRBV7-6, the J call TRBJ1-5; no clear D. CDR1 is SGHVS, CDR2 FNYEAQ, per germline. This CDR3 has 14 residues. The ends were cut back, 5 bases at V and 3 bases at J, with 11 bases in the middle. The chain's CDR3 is CASSLTVFNQPQHF. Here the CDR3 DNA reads TGTGCCAGCAGCCTCACAGTCTTCAATCAGCCCCAGCATTTT.